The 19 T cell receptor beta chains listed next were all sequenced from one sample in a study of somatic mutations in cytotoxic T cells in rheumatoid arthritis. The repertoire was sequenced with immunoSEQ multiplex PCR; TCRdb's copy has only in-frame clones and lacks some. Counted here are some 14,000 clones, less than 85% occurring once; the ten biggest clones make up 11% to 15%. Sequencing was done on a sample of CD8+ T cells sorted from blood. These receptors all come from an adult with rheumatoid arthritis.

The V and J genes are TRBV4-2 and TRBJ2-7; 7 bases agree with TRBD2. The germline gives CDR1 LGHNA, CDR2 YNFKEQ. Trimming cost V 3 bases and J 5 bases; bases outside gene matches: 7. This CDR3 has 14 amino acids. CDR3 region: CASSQGGNSNEQYF. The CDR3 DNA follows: TGTGCCAGCAGCCAGGGAGGGAATAGCAACGAGCAGTACTTC.

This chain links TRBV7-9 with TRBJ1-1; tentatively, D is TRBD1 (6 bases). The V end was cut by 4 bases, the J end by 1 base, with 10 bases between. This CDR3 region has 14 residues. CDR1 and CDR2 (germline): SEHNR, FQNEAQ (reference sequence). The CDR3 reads CASSSETGNTEAFF. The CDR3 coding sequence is TGTGCCAGCAGCTCTGAGACAGGGAACACTGAAGCTTTCTTT.

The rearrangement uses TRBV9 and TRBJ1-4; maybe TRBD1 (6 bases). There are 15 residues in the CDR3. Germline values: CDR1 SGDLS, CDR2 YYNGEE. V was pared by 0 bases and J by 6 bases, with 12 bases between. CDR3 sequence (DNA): TGTGCCAGCAGCGTAGTGGGACATCCGGATGAAAAACTGTTTTTT. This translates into CASSVVGHPDEKLFF. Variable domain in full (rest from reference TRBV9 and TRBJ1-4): DSGVTQTPKHLITATGQRVTLRCSPRSGDLSVYWYQQSLDQGLQFLIQYYNGEERAKGNILERFSAQQFPDLHSELNLSSLELGDSALYFCASSVVGHPDEKLFFGSGTQLSVL.

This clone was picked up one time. This CDR3 is CASSTTGSSNQPQHF. The CDR3 DNA reads TGTGCCAGCAGTACGACAGGGAGTAGCAATCAGCCCCAGCATTTT. The rearrangement uses TRBV7-9 and TRBJ1-5; the match to TRBD1 covers 7 bases. The CDR3 is made up of 15 amino acids. V lost 6 bases and J lost 0; bases outside the gene matches: 5. Germline CDR1 and CDR2: SEHNR and FQNEAQ (reference sequence). The whole variable domain, filled in from reference TRBV7-9 and TRBJ1-5, reads DTGVSQNPRHKITKRGQNVTFRCDPISEHNRLYWYRQTLGQGPEFLTYFQNEAQLEKSRLLSDRFSAERPKGSFSTLEIQRTEQGDSAMYLCASSTTGSSNQPQHFGDGTRLSIL.

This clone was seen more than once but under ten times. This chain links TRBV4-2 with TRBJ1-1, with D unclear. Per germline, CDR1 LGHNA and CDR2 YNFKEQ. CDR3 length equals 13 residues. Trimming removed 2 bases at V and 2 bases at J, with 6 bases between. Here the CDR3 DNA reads TGTGCCAGCAGCCAATCCCCCAACACTGAAGCTTTCTTT. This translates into CASSQSPNTEAFF.

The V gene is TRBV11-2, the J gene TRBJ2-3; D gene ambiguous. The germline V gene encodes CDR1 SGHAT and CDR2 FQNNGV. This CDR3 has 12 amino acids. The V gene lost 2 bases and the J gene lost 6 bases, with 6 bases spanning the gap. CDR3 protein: CASSLYLDTQYF. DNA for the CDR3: TGTGCCAGCAGCTTATATCTGGATACGCAGTATTTT. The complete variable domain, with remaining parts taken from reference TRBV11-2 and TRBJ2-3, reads EAGVAQSPRYKIIEKRQSVAFWCNPISGHATLYWYQQILGQGPKLLIQFQNNGVVDDSQLPKDRFSAERLKGVDSTLKIQPAKLEDSAVYLCASSLYLDTQYFGPGTRLTVL.

This CDR3 reads CASSRTPGQGALSGANVLTF. CDR3 nucleotides: TGCGCCAGCAGCCGAACCCCCGGACAGGGCGCCCTATCTGGGGCCAACGTCCTGACTTTC. The chain joins TRBV4-1 to TRBJ2-6; the match to TRBD1 covers 8 bases. Germline CDR1 MGHRA, CDR2 YSYEKL. The CDR3 has 20 amino acids. J gave up 1 base and V 4 bases, and 15 bases lay outside the gene matches.

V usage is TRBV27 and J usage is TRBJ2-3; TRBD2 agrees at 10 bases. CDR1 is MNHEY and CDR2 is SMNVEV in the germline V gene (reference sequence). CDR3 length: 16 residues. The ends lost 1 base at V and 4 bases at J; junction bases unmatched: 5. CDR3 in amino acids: CASSLYSGTSADTQYF. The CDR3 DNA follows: TGTGCCAGCAGTTTATACTCCGGGACTAGCGCAGATACGCAGTATTTT.

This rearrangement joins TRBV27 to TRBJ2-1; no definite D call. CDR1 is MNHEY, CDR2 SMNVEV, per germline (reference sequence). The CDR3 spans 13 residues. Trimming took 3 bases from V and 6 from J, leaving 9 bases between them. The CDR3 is CASSFYGTNEQFF. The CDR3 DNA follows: TGTGCCAGCAGTTTCTACGGCACCAATGAGCAGTTCTTC.

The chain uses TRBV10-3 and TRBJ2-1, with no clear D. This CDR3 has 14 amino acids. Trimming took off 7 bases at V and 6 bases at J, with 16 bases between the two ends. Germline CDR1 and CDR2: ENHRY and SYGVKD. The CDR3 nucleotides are TGTGCCATCATGCCGCAAGCTGCTTCCAATGAGCAGTTCTTC. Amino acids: CAIMPQAASNEQFF.

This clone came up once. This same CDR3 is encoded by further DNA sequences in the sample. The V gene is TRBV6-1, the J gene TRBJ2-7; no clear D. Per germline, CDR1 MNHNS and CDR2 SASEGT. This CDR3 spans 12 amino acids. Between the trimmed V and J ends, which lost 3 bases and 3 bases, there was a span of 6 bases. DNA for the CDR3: TGTGCCAGCAGTGACGGCAACTACGAGCAGTACTTC. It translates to CASSDGNYEQYF.

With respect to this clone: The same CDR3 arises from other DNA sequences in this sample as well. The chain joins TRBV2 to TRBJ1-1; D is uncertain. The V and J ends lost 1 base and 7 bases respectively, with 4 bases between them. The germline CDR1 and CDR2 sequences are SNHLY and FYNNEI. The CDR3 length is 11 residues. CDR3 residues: CASSEGLEAFF. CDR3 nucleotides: TGTGCCAGCAGTGAAGGACTTGAAGCTTTCTTT.

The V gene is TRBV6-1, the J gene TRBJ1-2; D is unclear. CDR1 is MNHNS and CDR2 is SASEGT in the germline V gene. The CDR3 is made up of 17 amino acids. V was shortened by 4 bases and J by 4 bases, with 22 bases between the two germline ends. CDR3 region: CASSGRAVEVRIYGYTF. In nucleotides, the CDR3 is TGTGCCAGCAGTGGAAGGGCGGTGGAGGTTCGGATCTATGGCTACACCTTC.

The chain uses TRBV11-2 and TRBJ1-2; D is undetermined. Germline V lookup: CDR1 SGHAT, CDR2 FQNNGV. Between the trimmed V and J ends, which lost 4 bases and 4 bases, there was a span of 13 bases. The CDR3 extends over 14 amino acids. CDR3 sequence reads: CASSSPSSGYGYTF. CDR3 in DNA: TGTGCCAGCAGCTCCCCGAGCAGCGGCTATGGCTACACCTTC. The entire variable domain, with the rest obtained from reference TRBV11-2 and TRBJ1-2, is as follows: EAGVAQSPRYKIIEKRQSVAFWCNPISGHATLYWYQQILGQGPKLLIQFQNNGVVDDSQLPKDRFSAERLKGVDSTLKIQPAKLEDSAVYLCASSSPSSGYGYTFGSGTRLTVV.

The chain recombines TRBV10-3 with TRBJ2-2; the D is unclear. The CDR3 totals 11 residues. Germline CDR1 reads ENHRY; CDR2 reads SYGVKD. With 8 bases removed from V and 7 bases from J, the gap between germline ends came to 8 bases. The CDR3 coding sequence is TGTGCCATCGGGTGGGGCGGGGAGCTGTTTTTT. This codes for CAIGWGGELFF.

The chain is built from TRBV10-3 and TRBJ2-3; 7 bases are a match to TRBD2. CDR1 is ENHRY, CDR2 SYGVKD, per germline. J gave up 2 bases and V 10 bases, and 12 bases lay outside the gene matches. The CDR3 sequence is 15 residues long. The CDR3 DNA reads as TGTGCCACCATTGGGGAGCGGGGATACACAGATACGCAGTATTTT. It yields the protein CATIGERGYTDTQYF.

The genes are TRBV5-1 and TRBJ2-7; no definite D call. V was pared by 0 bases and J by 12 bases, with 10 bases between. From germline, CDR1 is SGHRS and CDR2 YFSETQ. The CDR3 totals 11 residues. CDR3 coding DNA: TGCGCCAGCAGCTTGGGCAACGATCGGTACTTC. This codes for CASSLGNDRYF.

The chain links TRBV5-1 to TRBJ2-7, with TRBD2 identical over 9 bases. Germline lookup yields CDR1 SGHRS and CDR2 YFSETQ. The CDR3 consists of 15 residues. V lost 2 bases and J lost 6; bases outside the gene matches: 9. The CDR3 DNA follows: TGCGCCAGCAGCTTAAACCTAGCGGGAACATTCGAGCAGTACTTC. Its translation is CASSLNLAGTFEQYF.

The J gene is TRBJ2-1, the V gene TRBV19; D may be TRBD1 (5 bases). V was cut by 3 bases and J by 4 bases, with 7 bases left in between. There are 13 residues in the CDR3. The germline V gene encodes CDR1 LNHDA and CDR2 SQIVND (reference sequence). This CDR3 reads CASSIDRYNEQFF. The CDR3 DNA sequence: TGTGCCAGTAGTATCGACAGATACAATGAGCAGTTCTTC.